The rows below give T cell receptor beta chains drawn from one sample of a study of blood T cell repertoires in COVID-19. Measured with immunoSEQ multiplex PCR; TCRdb has only the in-frame clones, and not every one. Of 200,000 to 250,000 clones in the sample, about four fifths were seen once. Sequencing was performed on PBMCs or T cells enriched from blood (not recorded which). The receptors were sampled from a woman aged 55-69 years who had recovered from COVID-19. Both conserved end residues are part of each CDR3. The D gene is left open where the match is weak. Clone sizes are given selectively: once, few, many, or a class where the clone is expanded.

d_call clone_size j_call v_call cdr3_aa cdr3_nt
TRBD1 - TRBJ1-1 TRBV9 CASSPRQGTEAFF TGTGCCAGCAGCCCCCGACAGGGAACTGAAGCTTTCTTT
- - TRBJ2-5 TRBV5-1 CASSLDQGRETQYF TGCGCCAGCAGCTTGGATCAGGGAAGGGAGACCCAGTACTTC
- - TRBJ2-3 TRBV12-3/TRBV12-4 CASSLAGESTQYF TGTGCCAGCAGTTTAGCAGGGGAAAGTACGCAGTATTTT
TRBD2 - TRBJ2-2 TRBV29-1 CSGGLAGEAGELFF TGCAGCGGGGGACTAGCGGGAGAGGCCGGGGAGCTGTTTTTT
- - TRBJ2-7 TRBV21-1 CASSKYDWGEYEQYF TGTGCCAGCAGCAAATATGACTGGGGGGAATACGAGCAGTACTTC
- once TRBJ1-5 TRBV6-5 CATAQAYDNQPQHF TGTGCCACCGCCCAGGCATACGACAATCAGCCCCAGCATTTT
- few TRBJ1-2 TRBV7-8 CASSLAKQGGYTF TGTGCCAGCAGCTTAGCGAAACAGGGAGGCTACACCTTC
- - TRBJ1-6 TRBV5-1 CASSGLIDSPLHF TGCGCCAGCAGCGGACTGATCGATTCACCCCTCCACTTT
TRBD1 - TRBJ2-5 TRBV29-1 CSVQSPQGAWGHRTQYF TGCAGCGTTCAAAGTCCTCAGGGGGCGTGGGGTCATCGGACCCAGTACTTC
- - TRBJ1-1 TRBV12-5 CASGKQVTEAFF TGTGCTAGTGGCAAACAGGTGACTGAAGCTTTCTTT
TRBD2 - TRBJ2-7 TRBV6-6 CASSYEAGVSYEQYF TGTGCCAGCAGTTACGAAGCGGGAGTGTCCTACGAGCAGTACTTC
TRBD1 - TRBJ2-7 TRBV28 CASTPDRDPHEQYF TGTGCCAGCACTCCGGACAGGGATCCCCACGAGCAGTACTTC
- - TRBJ2-5 TRBV7-9 CASSLGRDRETQYF TGTGCCAGCAGCCTCGGGCGGGATAGAGAGACCCAGTACTTC
TRBD1 - TRBJ2-5 TRBV5-1 CASSLGTGGRETQYF TGCGCCAGCAGCTTAGGGACAGGGGGGCGGGAGACCCAGTACTTC
- - TRBJ1-2 TRBV3-1/TRBV3-2 CASSLQGSSHGYTF TGTGCCAGCAGCCTACAGGGTTCCAGCCATGGCTACACCTTC
TRBD2 - TRBJ2-5 TRBV7-8 CASSLFLREGGETQYF TGTGCCAGCAGCTTATTTCTGCGGGAGGGTGGGGAGACCCAGTACTTC
TRBD1 - TRBJ2-2 TRBV11-3 CASSLGVGQGNTGELFF TGTGCCAGCAGCTTAGGAGTAGGACAGGGAAACACCGGGGAGCTGTTTTTT
TRBD1 - TRBJ2-2 TRBV5-4 CASSPGQVRAGELFF TGTGCCAGCAGCCCCGGACAGGTCAGGGCCGGGGAGCTGTTTTTT
TRBD1 few TRBJ2-1 TRBV11-2 CASSLGGQGYNEQFF TGTGCCAGCAGCTTAGGGGGACAGGGGTACAATGAGCAGTTCTTC
- - TRBJ1-4 TRBV29-1 CSVKVSGEEKLFF TGCAGCGTTAAGGTCTCAGGGGAGGAAAAACTGTTTTTT
- - TRBJ2-3 TRBV6-2/TRBV6-3 CASSRRGTSTDTQYF TGTGCCAGCAGCCGACGGGGAACTAGCACAGATACGCAGTATTTT
TRBD1 - TRBJ1-6 TRBV27 CASRMGQELNSPLHF TGTGCCAGCAGGATGGGACAGGAACTAAATTCACCCCTCCACTTT
- - TRBJ2-6 TRBV6-5 CASSYSSGANVLTF TGTGCCAGCAGTTACTCCTCGGGGGCCAACGTCCTGACTTTC
TRBD1 - TRBJ1-1 TRBV29-1 CSAGQGDTEAFF TGCAGCGCCGGACAGGGTGACACTGAAGCTTTCTTT
TRBD1 - TRBJ2-1 TRBV28 CASSFSQGAYGEQFF TGTGCCAGCAGTTTCTCACAGGGGGCATATGGTGAGCAGTTCTTC
- - TRBJ2-1 TRBV6-5 CASSYGFVASYNEQFF TGTGCCAGCAGTTACGGGTTTGTAGCGTCCTACAATGAGCAGTTCTTC
- few TRBJ1-2 TRBV4-3 CASSRGYGYTF TGCGCCAGCAGCCGAGGCTATGGCTACACCTTC
- - TRBJ2-2 TRBV10-1 CASSESRGLAEANTGELFF TGCGCCAGCAGTGAGTCCCGGGGGTTGGCGGAAGCGAACACCGGGGAGCTGTTTTTT
TRBD2 - TRBJ2-1 TRBV7-2 CASSLVGLAGLNEQFF TGTGCCAGCAGCTTAGTCGGACTAGCGGGGCTGAATGAGCAGTTCTTC
- few TRBJ2-7 TRBV5-8 CASSFGDSTYEQYF TGTGCCAGCAGCTTCGGGGACTCGACCTACGAGCAGTACTTC
- - TRBJ2-5 TRBV2 CASNLDGGRQETQYF TGTGCCAGCAACCTTGACGGGGGGCGGCAAGAGACCCAGTACTTC
- - TRBJ1-3 TRBV9 CASSGAFSGNTIYF TGTGCCAGCAGCGGAGCCTTCTCTGGAAACACCATATATTTT
- - TRBJ2-6 TRBV4-2 CASSPADGANVLTF TGTGCCAGCAGCCCGGCGGATGGGGCCAACGTCCTGACTTTC
TRBD2 - TRBJ2-1 TRBV4-2 CASSQERLAGDYNEQFF TGTGCCAGCAGCCAAGAACGGCTAGCGGGGGACTACAATGAGCAGTTCTTC
- - TRBJ1-2 TRBV15 CATSDTGANYGYTF TGTGCCACCAGCGACACCGGGGCTAACTATGGCTACACCTTC
TRBD1 - TRBJ2-4 TRBV28 CASSTRRGTDIQYF TGTGCCAGCAGTACGCGCAGGGGGACGGACATTCAGTACTTC
- - TRBJ1-1 TRBV29-1 CSVDRGGMEAFF TGCAGCGTTGACAGGGGAGGGATGGAAGCTTTCTTT
- - TRBJ1-1 TRBV12-3/TRBV12-4 CASSLSRDTEAFF TGTGCCAGCAGTTTGTCCCGGGACACTGAAGCTTTCTTT
- - TRBJ2-1 TRBV2 CASTPRTGYNEQFF TGTGCCAGCACCCCTCGCACCGGCTACAATGAGCAGTTCTTC
- - TRBJ1-1 TRBV5-6 CASSSFALYTEAFF TGTGCCAGCAGCTCCTTTGCACTTTACACTGAAGCTTTCTTT
- - TRBJ1-4 TRBV19 CATRTQGTTNEKLFF TGTGCCACCAGGACACAGGGTACAACTAATGAAAAACTGTTTTTT
TRBD1 - TRBJ2-1 TRBV2 CASSEAGRGSSNEQFF TGTGCCAGCAGTGAAGCCGGCAGGGGGAGTAGCAATGAGCAGTTCTTC
- - TRBJ1-2 TRBV7-2 CASSPRRTFPYGYTF TGTGCCAGCAGCCCGAGAAGGACATTCCCCTATGGCTACACCTTC
TRBD2 - TRBJ2-3 TRBV18 CASSPLTSGSSTDTQYF TGTGCCAGCTCACCCCTGACTAGCGGGAGTAGCACAGATACGCAGTATTTT
TRBD1 - TRBJ1-1 TRBV29-1 CSVGTDAEAFF TGCAGCGTAGGGACAGACGCTGAAGCTTTCTTT
- - TRBJ1-2 TRBV29-1 CSVEDQDKGNGYTF TGCAGCGTTGAAGATCAGGATAAGGGGAATGGCTACACCTTC
- - TRBJ1-3 TRBV2 CASSEVPVGSGNTIYF TGTGCCAGCAGTGAAGTCCCGGTCGGCTCTGGAAACACCATATATTTT
TRBD2 - TRBJ2-3 TRBV18 CASSPPLAGRADTQYF TGTGCCAGCTCACCACCCCTAGCGGGAAGGGCAGATACGCAGTATTTT
- - TRBJ2-1 TRBV7-2 CASSPRLERNEQFF TGTGCCAGCAGCCCAAGACTTGAGAGAAATGAGCAGTTCTTC
- - TRBJ1-3 TRBV15 CATSREHTGNTIYF TGTGCCACCAGCAGAGAACATACAGGAAACACCATATATTTT